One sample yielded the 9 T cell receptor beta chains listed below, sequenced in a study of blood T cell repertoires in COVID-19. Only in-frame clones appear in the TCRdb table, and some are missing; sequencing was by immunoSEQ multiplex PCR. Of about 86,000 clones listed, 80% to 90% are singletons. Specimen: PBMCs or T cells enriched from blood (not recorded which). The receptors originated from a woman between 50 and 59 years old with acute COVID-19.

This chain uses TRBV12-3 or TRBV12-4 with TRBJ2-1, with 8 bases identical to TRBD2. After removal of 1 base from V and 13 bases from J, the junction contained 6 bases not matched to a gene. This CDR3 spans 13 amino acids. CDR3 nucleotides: TGTGCCAGCAGTTTAGATAGCGGGGCATTACAGTTCTTC. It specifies CASSLDSGALQFF.

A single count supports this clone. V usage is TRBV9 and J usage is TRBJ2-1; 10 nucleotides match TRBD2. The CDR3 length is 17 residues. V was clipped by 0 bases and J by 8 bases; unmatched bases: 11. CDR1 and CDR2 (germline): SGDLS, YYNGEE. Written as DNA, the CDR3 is TGTGCCAGCAGCGTAGCGTCTAGCGGGAGTATGACCGATGAGCAGTTCTTC. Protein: CASSVASSGSMTDEQFF. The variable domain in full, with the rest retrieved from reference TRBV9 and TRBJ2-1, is DSGVTQTPKHLITATGQRVTLRCSPRSGDLSVYWYQQSLDQGLQFLIQYYNGEERAKGNILERFSAQQFPDLHSELNLSSLELGDSALYFCASSVASSGSMTDEQFFGPGTRLTVL.

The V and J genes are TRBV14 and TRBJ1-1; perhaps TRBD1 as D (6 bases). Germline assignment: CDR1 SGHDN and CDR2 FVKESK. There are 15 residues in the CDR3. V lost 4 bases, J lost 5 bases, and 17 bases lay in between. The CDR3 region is CASSPWGQGLTEAFF. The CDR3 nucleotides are TGTGCCAGCAGCCCTTGGGGGCAAGGGTTGACTGAAGCTTTCTTT.

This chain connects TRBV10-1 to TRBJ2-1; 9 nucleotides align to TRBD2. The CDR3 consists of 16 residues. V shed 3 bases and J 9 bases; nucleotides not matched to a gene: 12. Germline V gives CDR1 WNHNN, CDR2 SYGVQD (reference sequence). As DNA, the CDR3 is TGCGCCAGCAGTGACAGATTGGGACTAGCCTCCAGTGAGCAGTTCTTC. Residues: CASSDRLGLASSEQFF.

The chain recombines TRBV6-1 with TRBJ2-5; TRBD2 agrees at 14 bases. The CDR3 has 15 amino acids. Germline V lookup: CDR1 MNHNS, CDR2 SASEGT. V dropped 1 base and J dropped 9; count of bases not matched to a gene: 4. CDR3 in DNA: TGTGCCAGCAGTGAAGGGGGACTAGCGGGAGCCCCCCAGTACTTC. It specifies CASSEGGLAGAPQYF.

CDR3 residues: CASSVGEGKDEQYF. The CDR3 nucleotides read TGTGCCAGCAGCGTCGGGGAGGGCAAGGACGAGCAGTACTTC. The rearrangement uses TRBV9 and TRBJ2-7, with 7 bases lining up with TRBD2. J lost 5 bases, V lost 2 bases, and 7 bases had no gene match. Per the germline V gene, CDR1 is SGDLS and CDR2 is YYNGEE. The CDR3 length is 14 residues.

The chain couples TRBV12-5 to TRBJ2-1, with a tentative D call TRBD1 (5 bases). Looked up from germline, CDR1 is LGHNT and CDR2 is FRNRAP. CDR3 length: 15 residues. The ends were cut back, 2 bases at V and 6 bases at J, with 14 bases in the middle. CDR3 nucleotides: TGTGCTAGTGGTTTGAGCCGGGCCCAGGGCAATGAGCAGTTCTTC. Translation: CASGLSRAQGNEQFF.

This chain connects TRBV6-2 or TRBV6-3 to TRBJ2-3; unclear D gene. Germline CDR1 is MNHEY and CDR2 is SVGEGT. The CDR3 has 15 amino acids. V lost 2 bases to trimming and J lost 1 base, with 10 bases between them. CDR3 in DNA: TGTGCCAGCAGTTACGGTCTAATGCGCACAGATACGCAGTATTTT. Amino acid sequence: CASSYGLMRTDTQYF.

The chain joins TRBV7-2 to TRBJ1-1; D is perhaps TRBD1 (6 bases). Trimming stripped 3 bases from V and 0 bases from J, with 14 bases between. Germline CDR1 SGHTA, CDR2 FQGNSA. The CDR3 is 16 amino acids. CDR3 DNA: TGTGCCAGCAGCTTCCACGCCGGGACAATGAACACTGAAGCTTTCTTT. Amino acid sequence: CASSFHAGTMNTEAFF. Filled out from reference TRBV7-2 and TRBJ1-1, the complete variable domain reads GAGVSQSPSNKVTEKGKDVELRCDPISGHTALYWYRQSLGQGLEFLIYFQGNSAPDKSGLPSDRFSAERTGGSVSTLTIQRTQQEDSAVYLCASSFHAGTMNTEAFFGQGTRLTVV.